This T cell receptor beta chain was found in a study of blood T cells in healthy people across ages. Notes on the study in general: Age advanced and TCR beta diversity per million T cells fell, roughly linearly.

Through a sample-barcoded 5' primer and a J-beta primer mix, a second PCR was run for roughly 6 to 12 cycles. Using its own MiXCR run on the 5' RACE reads, TCRdb lists one record per CDR3 protein. The data hold around 710,000 distinct CDR3 sequences, with roughly 47% observed a single time. In regard to this clonotype: What it recognizes is unknown.

Isolated PBMCs totaled at least 7 million in each sample. Germline assignment: CDR1 MNHEY and CDR2 SMNVEV (reference sequence). The CDR3 sequence is 16 residues long. The germline V and J ends were trimmed by 1 base and 0 bases, with 11 bases remaining between them. The source of this sequence is a woman aged 55-69 years in good health. The J gene is TRBJ2-3, the V gene TRBV27; D is ambiguous. The sequenced sample was blood. The CDR3 DNA reads as TGTGCCAGCAGTTTATTGCTGAGAAGTAGCACAGATACGCAGTATTTT. Translated: CASSLLLRSSTDTQYF.